The rows below give T cell receptor beta chains drawn from one sample of a study of blood T cell repertoires in COVID-19. Generated by immunoSEQ multiplex PCR, the TCRdb table keeps only in-frame clones and is missing some. The sample shows roughly 100,000 clones, 87% of them seen only once. Sample: peripheral blood. Source of these receptors: a man aged 45-65 years with active COVID-19. Both conserved end residues are part of each CDR3. The D gene is left open where the match is weak. Not all rows give a size; the values are once, few, many and, for expanded clones, a class.

D gene: .; V gene: TRBV7-2; clone size: few; J gene: TRBJ1-5; CDR3 protein: CASSLDKNQPQHF; CDR3 DNA: TGTGCCAGCAGCTTGGACAAAAATCAGCCCCAGCATTTT
D gene: TRBD2; V gene: TRBV5-1; clone size: .; J gene: TRBJ2-1; CDR3 protein: CASSSGTSGGNEQFF; CDR3 DNA: TGCGCCAGCAGCTCCGGGACTAGCGGGGGGAATGAGCAGTTCTTC
D gene: .; V gene: TRBV7-2; clone size: few; J gene: TRBJ2-1; CDR3 protein: CASSLFPGQWNEQFF; CDR3 DNA: TGTGCCAGCAGCTTATTCCCAGGCCAGTGGAATGAGCAGTTCTTC
D gene: .; V gene: TRBV7-9; clone size: .; J gene: TRBJ1-2; CDR3 protein: CASSLDASYGYTF; CDR3 DNA: TGTGCCAGCAGCTTAGATGCCAGCTATGGCTACACCTTC
D gene: .; V gene: TRBV6-5; clone size: .; J gene: TRBJ1-1; CDR3 protein: CASSYQARSTEAFF; CDR3 DNA: TGTGCCAGCAGCTACCAAGCTCGGTCGACTGAAGCTTTCTTT
D gene: TRBD2; V gene: TRBV14; clone size: .; J gene: TRBJ2-5; CDR3 protein: CASSPLRTSEAKKTQYF; CDR3 DNA: TGTGCCAGCAGCCCATTACGGACTAGCGAGGCCAAGAAGACCCAGTACTTC
D gene: TRBD2; V gene: TRBV12-5; clone size: .; J gene: TRBJ2-3; CDR3 protein: CASGTVGLNTDTQYF; CDR3 DNA: TGTGCTAGTGGTACTGTGGGACTAAATACAGATACGCAGTATTTT
D gene: TRBD1; V gene: TRBV2; clone size: .; J gene: TRBJ1-4; CDR3 protein: CASTHRDRLNEKLFF; CDR3 DNA: TGTGCCAGCACCCACCGGGACAGGCTAAATGAAAAACTGTTTTTT
D gene: TRBD1; V gene: TRBV9; clone size: .; J gene: TRBJ2-7; CDR3 protein: CASTGPNPGTGPNEQYF; CDR3 DNA: TGTGCCAGCACCGGACCGAACCCAGGGACAGGCCCTAACGAGCAGTACTTC
D gene: .; V gene: TRBV18; clone size: .; J gene: TRBJ1-2; CDR3 protein: CASSPEGRGRGYTF; CDR3 DNA: TGTGCCAGCTCACCAGAGGGGCGGGGACGAGGCTACACCTTC
D gene: TRBD1; V gene: TRBV7-2; clone size: .; J gene: TRBJ2-6; CDR3 protein: CASSFDRGFSGANVLTF; CDR3 DNA: TGTGCCAGCAGCTTCGACAGGGGTTTCTCTGGGGCCAACGTCCTGACTTTC
D gene: TRBD2; V gene: TRBV5-1; clone size: .; J gene: TRBJ2-3; CDR3 protein: CASSLARDYYTDTQYF; CDR3 DNA: TGCGCCAGCAGCTTGGCCCGGGACTACTACACAGATACGCAGTATTTT
D gene: TRBD2; V gene: TRBV6-4; clone size: once; J gene: TRBJ2-3; CDR3 protein: CATRRGVFSTDTQYF; CDR3 DNA: TGTGCCACCCGGCGGGGGGTATTCAGCACAGATACGCAGTATTTT
D gene: .; V gene: TRBV6-6; clone size: .; J gene: TRBJ2-2; CDR3 protein: CASMQWRGGGELFF; CDR3 DNA: TGTGCCAGCATGCAGTGGCGGGGAGGCGGGGAGCTGTTTTTT
D gene: TRBD1; V gene: TRBV5-1; clone size: .; J gene: TRBJ1-1; CDR3 protein: CASRADGTGVTEAFF; CDR3 DNA: TGCGCCAGCAGGGCGGATGGGACAGGGGTCACTGAAGCTTTCTTT
D gene: TRBD1; V gene: TRBV4-1; clone size: .; J gene: TRBJ1-1; CDR3 protein: CASSPGQGANTEAFF; CDR3 DNA: TGCGCCAGCAGCCCCGGACAGGGGGCGAACACTGAAGCTTTCTTT
D gene: TRBD2; V gene: TRBV24-1; clone size: .; J gene: TRBJ2-3; CDR3 protein: CATSGASGGALSTDTQYF; CDR3 DNA: TGTGCCACCAGTGGAGCTAGCGGGGGGGCTTTAAGCACAGATACGCAGTATTTT
D gene: .; V gene: TRBV5-1; clone size: once; J gene: TRBJ2-1; CDR3 protein: CASSEGRLNEQFF; CDR3 DNA: TGCGCCAGCAGCGAAGGCCGACTCAATGAGCAGTTCTTC
D gene: .; V gene: TRBV6-5; clone size: .; J gene: TRBJ1-1; CDR3 protein: CASSYSRMRRGTEAFF; CDR3 DNA: TGTGCCAGCAGTTACTCTAGGATGCGGCGAGGCACTGAAGCTTTCTTT
D gene: TRBD1; V gene: TRBV9; clone size: .; J gene: TRBJ1-6; CDR3 protein: CASSVDRGSPLHF; CDR3 DNA: TGTGCCAGCAGCGTAGACAGGGGCTCACCCCTCCACTTT
D gene: TRBD2; V gene: TRBV11-2; clone size: .; J gene: TRBJ2-3; CDR3 protein: CASGTSGVNTQYF; CDR3 DNA: TGTGCCAGCGGGACTAGCGGGGTGAATACGCAGTATTTT
D gene: TRBD2; V gene: TRBV19; clone size: .; J gene: TRBJ2-7; CDR3 protein: CAITPGGRTYEQYF; CDR3 DNA: TGTGCCATCACCCCTGGCGGGAGGACCTACGAGCAGTACTTC
D gene: TRBD1; V gene: TRBV2; clone size: .; J gene: TRBJ2-3; CDR3 protein: CASSPRGSDTQYF; CDR3 DNA: TGTGCCAGCAGTCCCAGGGGGTCAGATACGCAGTATTTT
D gene: TRBD2; V gene: TRBV5-6; clone size: once; J gene: TRBJ2-7; CDR3 protein: CASSLEIQRGTYEQYF; CDR3 DNA: TGTGCCAGCAGCTTGGAAATCCAGCGGGGGACCTACGAGCAGTACTTC
D gene: TRBD2; V gene: TRBV9; clone size: .; J gene: TRBJ2-5; CDR3 protein: CASSVAAATSGGAGTQYF; CDR3 DNA: TGTGCCAGCAGCGTAGCCGCCGCGACTAGCGGGGGGGCGGGGACCCAGTACTTC
D gene: TRBD1; V gene: TRBV27; clone size: .; J gene: TRBJ1-6; CDR3 protein: CASGPGTGWSPLHF; CDR3 DNA: TGTGCCAGCGGCCCCGGGACAGGGTGGTCACCCCTCCACTTT
D gene: .; V gene: TRBV7-9; clone size: .; J gene: TRBJ2-5; CDR3 protein: CASSHGGTQETQYF; CDR3 DNA: TGTGCCAGCAGCCATGGGGGGACCCAAGAGACCCAGTACTTC
D gene: .; V gene: TRBV7-2; clone size: .; J gene: TRBJ1-4; CDR3 protein: CASSPRYNEKLFF; CDR3 DNA: TGTGCCAGCAGCCCCCGGTATAATGAAAAACTGTTTTTT
D gene: .; V gene: TRBV7-3; clone size: few; J gene: TRBJ1-3; CDR3 protein: CASSLTAGPGNTIYF; CDR3 DNA: TGTGCCAGCAGCTTAACCGCAGGCCCTGGAAACACCATATATTTT
D gene: .; V gene: TRBV7-9; clone size: .; J gene: TRBJ1-3; CDR3 protein: CASSRGGVGNTIYF; CDR3 DNA: TGTGCCAGCAGCCGGGGAGGGGTCGGAAACACCATATATTTT
D gene: TRBD2; V gene: TRBV4-3; clone size: .; J gene: TRBJ2-5; CDR3 protein: CASSPGTSGGASGETQYF; CDR3 DNA: TGCGCCAGCAGCCCGGGGACTAGCGGGGGGGCCTCAGGAGAGACCCAGTACTTC
D gene: TRBD2; V gene: TRBV5-4; clone size: once; J gene: TRBJ2-1; CDR3 protein: CASSLGGSGVYNEQFF; CDR3 DNA: TGTGCCAGCAGCTTGGGCGGTAGCGGGGTCTACAATGAGCAGTTCTTC
D gene: .; V gene: TRBV4-3; clone size: .; J gene: TRBJ1-6; CDR3 protein: CASSQDRFGIGGSYNSPLHF; CDR3 DNA: TGCGCCAGCAGCCAAGACAGATTCGGCATAGGGGGCTCCTATAATTCACCCCTCCACTTT
D gene: TRBD2; V gene: TRBV7-6; clone size: .; J gene: TRBJ2-3; CDR3 protein: CASSLSDPGLIDTQYF; CDR3 DNA: TGTGCCAGCAGCTTAAGCGACCCGGGACTAATAGATACGCAGTATTTT
D gene: .; V gene: TRBV12-5; clone size: .; J gene: TRBJ2-5; CDR3 protein: CASGGTRLETQYF; CDR3 DNA: TGTGCTAGTGGCGGGACTCGCCTGGAGACCCAGTACTTC
D gene: .; V gene: TRBV11-3; clone size: few; J gene: TRBJ1-4; CDR3 protein: CASSLGSSRGEKLFF; CDR3 DNA: TGTGCCAGCAGCTTAGGAAGCAGCCGGGGGGAAAAACTGTTTTTT
D gene: .; V gene: TRBV7-5; clone size: .; J gene: TRBJ2-7; CDR3 protein: CAREGKGGPYEQYF; CDR3 DNA: TGTGCCAGAGAGGGAAAGGGTGGGCCCTACGAGCAGTACTTC
D gene: TRBD1; V gene: TRBV6-6; clone size: .; J gene: TRBJ1-1; CDR3 protein: CASNYSLTGVNTEAFF; CDR3 DNA: TGTGCCAGCAATTACTCCCTGACAGGGGTGAACACTGAAGCTTTCTTT
D gene: TRBD1; V gene: TRBV19; clone size: .; J gene: TRBJ1-2; CDR3 protein: CASSGNFRGDDGYTF; CDR3 DNA: TGTGCCAGTAGTGGCAACTTCAGGGGGGACGATGGCTACACCTTC
D gene: .; V gene: TRBV10-3; clone size: .; J gene: TRBJ2-1; CDR3 protein: CAISGTDIYNEQFF; CDR3 DNA: TGTGCCATCAGTGGGACAGACATATACAATGAGCAGTTCTTC
D gene: .; V gene: TRBV6-5; clone size: .; J gene: TRBJ1-1; CDR3 protein: CASTISRGSTEAFF; CDR3 DNA: TGTGCCAGCACCATCTCTCGAGGTAGCACTGAAGCTTTCTTT
D gene: .; V gene: TRBV2; clone size: .; J gene: TRBJ1-5; CDR3 protein: CASSEGGLSQPQHF; CDR3 DNA: TGTGCCAGCAGTGAAGGGGGGCTGAGTCAGCCCCAGCATTTT
D gene: .; V gene: TRBV2; clone size: .; J gene: TRBJ2-1; CDR3 protein: CASSVVPSRNEQFF; CDR3 DNA: TGTGCCAGCAGTGTGGTTCCGTCCAGGAATGAGCAGTTCTTC
D gene: .; V gene: TRBV6-4; clone size: .; J gene: TRBJ1-1; CDR3 protein: CASSMYPGRSEAFF; CDR3 DNA: TGTGCCAGCAGTATGTATCCAGGGCGGTCTGAAGCTTTCTTT
D gene: .; V gene: TRBV9; clone size: .; J gene: TRBJ1-5; CDR3 protein: CASSVGTDTQPQHF; CDR3 DNA: TGTGCCAGCAGCGTGGGGACTGATACTCAGCCCCAGCATTTT
D gene: TRBD1; V gene: TRBV14; clone size: .; J gene: TRBJ1-6; CDR3 protein: CASSPWTGGGSPLHF; CDR3 DNA: TGTGCCAGCAGCCCCTGGACAGGGGGCGGCTCACCCCTCCACTTT
D gene: .; V gene: TRBV12-5; clone size: once; J gene: TRBJ1-6; CDR3 protein: CASGLWGPSSYNSPLHF; CDR3 DNA: TGTGCTAGTGGTTTATGGGGGCCGAGCTCCTATAATTCACCCCTCCACTTT